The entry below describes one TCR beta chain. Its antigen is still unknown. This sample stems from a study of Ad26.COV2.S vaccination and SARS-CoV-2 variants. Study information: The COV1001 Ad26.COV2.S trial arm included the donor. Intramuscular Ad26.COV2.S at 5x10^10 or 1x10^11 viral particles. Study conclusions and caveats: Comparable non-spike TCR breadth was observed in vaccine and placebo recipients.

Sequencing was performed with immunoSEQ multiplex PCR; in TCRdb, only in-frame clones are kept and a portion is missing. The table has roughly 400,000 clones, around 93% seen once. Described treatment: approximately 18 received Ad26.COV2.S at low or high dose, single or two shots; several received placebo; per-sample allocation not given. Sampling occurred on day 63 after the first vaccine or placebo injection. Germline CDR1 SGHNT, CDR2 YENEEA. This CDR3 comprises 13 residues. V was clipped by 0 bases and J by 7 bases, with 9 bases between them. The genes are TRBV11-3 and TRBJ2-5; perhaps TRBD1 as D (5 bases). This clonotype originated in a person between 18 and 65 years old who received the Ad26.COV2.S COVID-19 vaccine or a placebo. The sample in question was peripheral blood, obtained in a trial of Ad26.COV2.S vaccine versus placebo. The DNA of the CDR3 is TGTGCCAGCAGCTTAGAGGCAACAGGGACCCAGTACTTC. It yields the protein CASSLEATGTQYF.